The 25 T cell receptor beta chains below come from one sample, sequenced in a study of early T cells in non-severe SARS-CoV-2 infection. TCRdb ran MiXCR on the 5' RACE reads and lists one entry per CDR3 protein. The repertoire includes fewer than 35,000 distinct CDR3 sequences, less than 6.5% of them detected once, and around 14% sits in the top ten. Sequences were obtained from whole blood. These receptors were taken from an adult who was a healthcare worker with PCR-confirmed SARS-CoV-2 infection or an uninfected control (not recorded which).

This clonotype came up a few times. The chain employs TRBV7-2 and TRBJ2-7; 7 bases agree with TRBD1. The junction had 6 bases not matched to a gene; V was cut back by 2 bases and J by 2 bases. Germline V gene lookup returns CDR1 SGHTA and CDR2 FQGNSA. This CDR3 is 15 amino acids long. The CDR3 nucleotides read TGTGCCAGCAGCTTAACGGGACAGAGAACCTACGAGCAGTACTTC. Translated: CASSLTGQRTYEQYF.

There are many counts of this clonotype. The chain has TRBV10-3 and TRBJ1-1; possibly TRBD1 for D (5 bases). Germline V gene lookup returns CDR1 ENHRY and CDR2 SYGVKD. V was trimmed by 7 bases and J by 6 bases, leaving 12 bases between them. The CDR3 covers 12 residues. CDR3 nucleotide sequence: TGTGCCATCAAGCGGGACCGGGCTGAAGCTTTCTTT. Amino acids: CAIKRDRAEAFF.

In this sample, this clonotype turned up many times. The chain has TRBV6-5 and TRBJ2-4; D is unresolved. V lost 8 bases to trimming and J lost 6 bases, with 5 bases between them. The CDR3 length is 10 residues. Germline CDR1 MNHEY, CDR2 SVGAGI. CDR3 nucleotide sequence: TGTGCCAGCTGTTCAAACATTCAGTACTTC. Translating it yields CASCSNIQYF.

This clonotype was observed a handful of times. This chain connects TRBV6-2 or TRBV6-3 to TRBJ1-1; no clear D. Germline loops: CDR1 MNHEY, CDR2 SVGEGT. CDR3 length: 14 residues. Trimming pared 6 bases from V and 1 base from J, leaving 12 bases between. The CDR3 DNA reads as TGTGCCAGCAGCTTAAGACGGACGAACACTGAAGCTTTCTTT. It yields the protein CASSLRRTNTEAFF.

CDR3 DNA: TGCGCCAGCAGTGAGCAGTACATTCAGTACTTC. This codes for CASSEQYIQYF. V is TRBV10-2 and J is TRBJ2-4; D call uncertain. The V end lost 2 bases, the J end lost 8 bases, and 4 bases lay between the germline ends. Per germline, CDR1 WSHSY and CDR2 SAAADI. The CDR3 has 11 residues.

This clonotype was counted ten times or more. The rearrangement links TRBV6-6 to TRBJ1-3; D remains ambiguous. The germline V gene encodes CDR1 MNHNY and CDR2 SVGAGI (reference sequence). The CDR3 totals 14 residues. V was clipped by 6 bases and J by 2 bases, with 11 bases between them. The CDR3 loop is CASSLMKTGNTIYF. The CDR3 region has the DNA TGTGCCAGCAGCCTCATGAAAACTGGAAACACCATATATTTT.

A remark on this clonotype: A junction boundary mismatches the germline segment, possibly from a read error. This chain connects TRBV11-3 to TRBJ2-5, with TRBD2 matching 11 bases. This CDR3 is 15 amino acids long. Germline-derived CDR1 and CDR2 are SGHNT and YENEEA. Here the CDR3 DNA reads TGTACCAGCAGCTTAGGGGGACTAGCGGAAGAGACCCAGTACTTC. Translated, it gives CTSSLGGLAEETQYF.

The chain has TRBV12-3 or TRBV12-4 and TRBJ2-5; 9 positions agree with TRBD1. V was pared by 2 bases and J by 2 bases, with 9 bases of the junction left unmatched. The CDR3 spans 17 residues. CDR3 sequence (DNA): TGTGCCAGCAGTTTAAGATTGGGAGACAGGGGGCAAGAGACCCAGTACTTC. Encoded protein: CASSLRLGDRGQETQYF.

This clonotype has just a few counts. The chain has TRBV12-3 or TRBV12-4 and TRBJ1-2; 8 bases line up with TRBD1. The CDR3 runs to 13 residues. V gave up 1 base and J gave up 7 bases; unmatched junction bases: 2. In DNA, the CDR3 is TGTGCCAGCAGTTTAGAGCAGGGGGCTGGCTACACCTTC. Encoded protein: CASSLEQGAGYTF.

At least ten counts were recorded for this clonotype. This chain connects TRBV19 to TRBJ2-2; 7 positions agree with TRBD1. The J segment lost 4 bases and the V segment lost 10 bases, leaving 12 bases of the junction unmatched. CDR1 LNHDA and CDR2 SQIVND come from the germline V gene (reference sequence). The CDR3 totals 15 residues. The CDR3 is CATEDRTHLTGELFF. In nucleotides, the CDR3 is TGTGCCACCGAGGACAGGACCCATCTCACCGGGGAGCTGTTTTTT.

This clonotype was found a few times. The chain uses TRBV3-1 and TRBJ1-1; D gene uncertain. The CDR3 runs 16 residues. The germline V gene encodes CDR1 LGHDT and CDR2 YNNKEL (reference sequence). Between the trimmed V and J ends, which lost 1 base and 3 bases, there was a span of 15 bases. The CDR3 loop is CASSQVLAPIHTEAFF. CDR3 in DNA: TGTGCCAGCAGCCAAGTTTTGGCCCCCATACACACTGAAGCTTTCTTT.

The chain employs TRBV19 and TRBJ2-3, with a possible D match to TRBD2 (5 bases). V dropped 2 bases and J dropped 2 bases, with 11 bases sitting between them. Germline loops: CDR1 LNHDA, CDR2 SQIVND (reference sequence). CDR3 length: 15 amino acids. The CDR3 DNA sequence: TGTGCCAGTAGTATAAGAGCGGAGAACACAGATACGCAGTATTTT. Its translation is CASSIRAENTDTQYF.

In its sample, this clonotype was seen a few times. CDR3 DNA: TGTGCCAGCAGTTTTAGGGGCCGCACAGATACGCAGTATTTT. This translates into CASSFRGRTDTQYF. This rearrangement joins TRBV12-3 or TRBV12-4 to TRBJ2-3; D is perhaps TRBD1 (5 bases). CDR3 length: 14 residues. V lost 3 bases to trimming and J lost 1 base, with 8 bases between them.

This clonotype was recorded at least ten times. The chain links TRBV5-1 to TRBJ2-1; the D call may be TRBD1 or TRBD2 (5 bases each). Germline V gene lookup returns CDR1 SGHRS and CDR2 YFSETQ. The CDR3 has 15 amino acids. The V end was cut by 0 bases, the J end by 5 bases, with 12 bases between. The DNA for the CDR3 is TGCGCCAGCAGCTTGGGGGGGACCCCAAACAATGAGCAGTTCTTC. This codes for CASSLGGTPNNEQFF.

This clonotype came up a few times. This chain connects TRBV24-1 to TRBJ2-1; D possibly corresponds to TRBD1 (5 bases). The CDR3 runs 17 residues. Germline CDR1 KGHDR, CDR2 SFDVKD. The V end was cut by 4 bases, the J end by 4 bases, with 19 bases between. CDR3 sequence reads: CATSDPKAGFGYNEQFF. CDR3 nucleotides: TGTGCCACCAGTGACCCCAAGGCAGGGTTTGGGTACAATGAGCAGTTCTTC.

The sample holds a few counts of this clonotype. This chain joins TRBV7-8 and TRBJ1-6, with 10 positions matching TRBD1. CDR3 length: 17 residues. The trim removed 3 bases at V and 6 bases at J, leaving 8 bases unmatched. Germline CDR1 is SGHVS and CDR2 is FQNEAQ. CDR3 sequence reads: CASSLGTGEAGNSPLHF. The DNA of the CDR3 is TGTGCCAGCAGCTTGGGGACAGGGGAAGCGGGTAATTCACCCCTCCACTTT. The complete variable domain, with remaining parts taken from reference TRBV7-8 and TRBJ1-6, reads GAGVSQSPRYKVAKRGQDVALRCDPISGHVSLFWYQQALGQGPEFLTYFQNEAQLDKSGLPSDRFFAERPEGSVSTLKIQRTQQEDSAVYLCASSLGTGEAGNSPLHFGNGTRLTVT.

This clonotype was observed a few times. The chain couples TRBV7-3 to TRBJ2-1; 10 nucleotides agree with TRBD2. The J segment lost 7 bases and the V segment lost 2 bases, leaving 2 bases of the junction unmatched. Germline V gene data show CDR1 as SGHTA and CDR2 as FQGTGA. There are 14 residues in the CDR3. The CDR3 sequence: CASSLLAGANEQFF. Here the CDR3 DNA reads TGTGCCAGCAGCTTACTAGCGGGGGCAAATGAGCAGTTCTTC. The whole variable domain, remainder taken from reference TRBV7-3 and TRBJ2-1, is GAGVSQTPSNKVTEKGKYVELRCDPISGHTALYWYRQSLGQGPEFLIYFQGTGAADDSGLPNDRFFAVRPEGSVSTLKIQRTERGDSAVYLCASSLLAGANEQFFGPGTRLTVL.

This clonotype was seen a handful of times. The V call is TRBV29-1, the J call TRBJ1-1, with D uncertain. V lost 4 bases to trimming and J lost 2 bases, with 8 bases between them. The CDR3 sequence is 12 residues long. Germline V gene data show CDR1 as SQVTM and CDR2 as ANQGSEA. The CDR3: CSVVRGNTEAFF. The CDR3, as DNA: TGCAGCGTTGTCCGGGGAAACACTGAAGCTTTCTTT.

About this clonotype itself: In this CDR3 the conserved last residue, phenylalanine or tryptophan, is missing, so a read error is likely. The chain employs TRBV20-1 and TRBJ1-1; 8 nucleotides match TRBD1. Germline loops: CDR1 DFQATT, CDR2 SNEGSKA (reference sequence). Unmatched junction bases numbered 1, after V lost 4 bases and J lost 3 bases. The CDR3 covers 12 residues. CDR3 amino acids: CSATDRDTEAFY. As DNA, the CDR3 is TGCAGTGCTACGGACAGGGACACTGAAGCTTTCTAT.

This clonotype was counted only a few times. The V and J genes are TRBV6-5 and TRBJ2-3; the D is unclear. V was cut by 8 bases and J by 11 bases, with 14 bases left in between. The V gene's germline CDR1 is MNHEY and CDR2 SVGAGI. The CDR3 spans 11 residues. CDR3 region: CASVARRRQYF. CDR3 nucleotide sequence: TGTGCCAGCGTCGCGAGGAGAAGGCAGTATTTT.

This clonotype was observed many times. The chain couples TRBV6-5 to TRBJ2-7, with TRBD1 matching 8 bases. After removal of 0 bases from V and 4 bases from J, the junction contained 5 bases not matched to a gene. CDR3 length: 15 amino acids. CDR1 and CDR2 (germline): MNHEY, SVGAGI. CDR3 DNA: TGTGCCAGCAGTTACTCAAGGACAGGGACATACGAGCAGTACTTC. This sequence encodes CASSYSRTGTYEQYF.

This clonotype was seen at least ten times. V is TRBV27 and J is TRBJ1-1; D is ambiguous. The CDR3 covers 16 residues. V was pared by 0 bases and J by 1 base, with 12 bases between. The V gene's germline CDR1 is MNHEY and CDR2 SMNVEV (reference sequence). CDR3 amino acids: CASSLSIWATNTEAFF. The CDR3 DNA is TGTGCCAGCAGTTTATCGATTTGGGCAACGAACACTGAAGCTTTCTTT.

The chain recombines TRBV18 with TRBJ2-2; perhaps TRBD1 as D (5 bases). This CDR3 is built from 14 residues. V lost 2 bases to trimming and J lost 5 bases, with 9 bases between them. Germline V gene lookup returns CDR1 KGHSH and CDR2 LQKENI. CDR3 sequence reads: CASSPLTDTGELFF. DNA for the CDR3: TGTGCCAGCTCACCATTGACAGATACCGGGGAGCTGTTTTTT.

At least ten counts were recorded for this clonotype. This chain joins TRBV28 and TRBJ1-4, with D possibly TRBD1 on 6 matching bases. The V gene's germline CDR1 is MDHEN and CDR2 SYDVKM. The CDR3 totals 16 residues. Trimming removed 10 bases from V and 4 bases from J, with 22 bases in between. The CDR3 nucleotides are TGTGCCACCCGCTCGAACACTGGACAGCATAATGAAAAACTGTTTTTT. Its translation: CATRSNTGQHNEKLFF.

This clonotype was found a few times. For the CDR3, the DNA is TGTGCCACCAGCAGAGTACCCACGGGGGCTGAGACCCAGTACTTC. Amino acids: CATSRVPTGAETQYF. This chain links TRBV15 with TRBJ2-5; D tentatively fits TRBD1 or TRBD2 (6 bases each). The CDR3 consists of 15 residues. CDR1 and CDR2 (germline): LNHNV, YYDKDF (reference sequence). Between the trimmed V and J ends, which lost 1 base and 5 bases, there was a span of 14 bases. Full variable domain (rest looked up from reference TRBV15 and TRBJ2-5): DAMVIQNPRYQVTQFGKPVTLSCSQTLNHNVMYWYQQKSSQAPKLLFHYYDKDFNNEADTPDNFQSRRPNTSFCFLDIRSPGLGDTAMYLCATSRVPTGAETQYFGPGTRLLVL.